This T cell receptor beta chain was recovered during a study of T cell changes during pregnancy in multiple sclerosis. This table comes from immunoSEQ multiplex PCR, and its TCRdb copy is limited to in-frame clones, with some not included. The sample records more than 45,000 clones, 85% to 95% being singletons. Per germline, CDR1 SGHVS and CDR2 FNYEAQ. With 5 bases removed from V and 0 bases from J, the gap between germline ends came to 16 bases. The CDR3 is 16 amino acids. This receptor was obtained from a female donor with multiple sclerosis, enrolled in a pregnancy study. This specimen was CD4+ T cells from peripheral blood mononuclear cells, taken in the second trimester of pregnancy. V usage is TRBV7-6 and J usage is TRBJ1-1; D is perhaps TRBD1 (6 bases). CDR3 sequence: CASSPAGGWMNTEAFF. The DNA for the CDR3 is TGTGCCAGCAGCCCAGCGGGGGGCTGGATGAACACTGAAGCTTTCTTT.